Presented here are 9 T cell receptor beta chains from one specimen sequenced in a study of identifying expanded T cells in peripheral blood. This table comes from immunoSEQ multiplex PCR, and its TCRdb copy is limited to in-frame clones, with some not included. The sample lists 70,000 to 100,000 clones, 85% to 90% occurring once. Material: blood. These receptor sequences come from a person between 18 and 75 years old in good health.

The CDR3 region is CASSLGGKEQFF. The CDR3 DNA reads TGTGCCAGCAGCTTGGGGGGCAAGGAGCAGTTCTTC. The gene calls are TRBV7-2 and TRBJ2-1; either TRBD1 or TRBD2 may fit D (6 bases each). This CDR3 is built from 12 residues. Trimming removed 3 bases from V and 10 bases from J, with 10 bases in between. The germline gives CDR1 SGHTA, CDR2 FQGNSA.

The chain uses TRBV18 and TRBJ2-5, with D maybe TRBD1 (6 bases). The CDR3 runs to 16 residues. CDR1 is KGHSH, CDR2 LQKENI, per germline. V lost 3 bases and J lost 5, with 19 bases in between. The CDR3 sequence is CASSPFTGQNDETQYF. Written as DNA, the CDR3 is TGTGCCAGCTCACCTTTTACAGGGCAGAACGATGAGACCCAGTACTTC.

The chain recombines TRBV27 with TRBJ2-7; D might be TRBD1 (5 bases). The CDR3 loop spans 12 amino acids. The V gene's germline CDR1 is MNHEY and CDR2 SMNVEV (reference sequence). The germline V and J ends were trimmed by 4 bases and 6 bases, with 10 bases remaining between them. The CDR3 loop is CASSSQGTEQYF. The CDR3 DNA is TGTGCCAGCAGTTCCCAGGGAACCGAGCAGTACTTC.

The genes are TRBV18 and TRBJ2-7; D call uncertain. V lost 3 bases and J 6 bases, leaving 9 bases between the germline ends. Per the germline V gene, CDR1 is KGHSH and CDR2 is LQKENI. The CDR3 is 12 residues long. The CDR3 nucleotides read TGTGCCAGCTCACCTGACCGGGCCGAGCAGTACTTC. Amino acid sequence: CASSPDRAEQYF.

The V gene is TRBV9, the J gene TRBJ2-3; no firm D call. The V gene lost 4 bases and the J gene lost 2 bases, with 5 bases spanning the gap. CDR3 size: 12 residues. Germline V CDR1 and CDR2: SGDLS, YYNGEE. This chain's CDR3 is CASSPYTDTQYF. The DNA for the CDR3 is TGTGCCAGCAGCCCCTACACAGATACGCAGTATTTT.

The V call is TRBV2, the J call TRBJ1-1; 7 positions agree with TRBD1. The CDR3 runs 15 residues. Per germline, CDR1 SNHLY and CDR2 FYNNEI. The trim removed 6 bases at V and 1 base at J, leaving 8 bases unmatched. CDR3 sequence reads: CASSQGGSWNTEAFF. The DNA of the CDR3 is TGTGCCAGCAGCCAGGGGGGGTCTTGGAACACTGAAGCTTTCTTT.

Only a few counts were recorded for this clone. The genes are TRBV5-8 and TRBJ2-7, with D perhaps assigned TRBD1 or TRBD2 (5 bases each). Trimming removed 5 bases at V and 9 bases at J, with 15 bases between. The CDR3 consists of 12 residues. Per germline, CDR1 SGHTS and CDR2 YDEGEE. The CDR3 sequence is CASSRDPTRQYF. For the CDR3, the DNA is TGTGCCAGCAGTCGGGACCCTACCCGGCAGTACTTC.

The rearrangement uses TRBV29-1 and TRBJ2-7; a possible D gene is TRBD1 (6 bases). V lost 6 bases and J lost 5, with 14 bases in between. In germline, CDR1 is SQVTM, CDR2 ANQGSEA. The CDR3 contains 12 residues. The CDR3 nucleotides are TGCAGCGTAGCAAAACAGGGCCACGAGCAGTACTTC. It encodes CSVAKQGHEQYF.

This clone was picked up one time. This chain uses TRBV19 with TRBJ1-6; D unresolved. Germline V CDR1 and CDR2: LNHDA, SQIVND (reference sequence). The CDR3 spans 15 residues. V lost 1 base and J lost 10, with 14 bases in between. The CDR3 DNA sequence: TGTGCCAGTAGTATAGCCAAGGGCGGGAGATCACCCCTCCACTTT. It is translated as CASSIAKGGRSPLHF.